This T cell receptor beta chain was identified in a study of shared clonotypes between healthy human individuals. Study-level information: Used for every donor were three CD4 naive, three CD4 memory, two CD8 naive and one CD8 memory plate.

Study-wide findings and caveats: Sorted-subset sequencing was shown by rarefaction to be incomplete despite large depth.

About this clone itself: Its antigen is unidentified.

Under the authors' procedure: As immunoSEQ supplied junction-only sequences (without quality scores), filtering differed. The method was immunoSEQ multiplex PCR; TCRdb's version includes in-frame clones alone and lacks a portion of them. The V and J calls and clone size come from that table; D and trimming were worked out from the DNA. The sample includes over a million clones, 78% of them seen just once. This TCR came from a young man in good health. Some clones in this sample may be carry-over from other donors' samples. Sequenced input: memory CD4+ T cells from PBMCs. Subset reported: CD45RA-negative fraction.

CDR3 in DNA: TGCGCCAGCAGCTTGGCCGCAGGGCCCTCTGGGGCCAACGTCCTGACTTTC. This gives the protein CASSLAAGPSGANVLTF. J is TRBJ2-6 and V is TRBV5-1; a possible D gene is TRBD1 (5 bases). Germline-derived CDR1 and CDR2 are SGHRS and YFSETQ. The V end lost 0 bases, the J end lost 0 bases, and 10 bases lay between the germline ends. The CDR3 loop spans 17 amino acids.